This TCR beta chain emerged from a study of cytomegalovirus exposure and HLA in healthy donors. Across the study: Early release data held around 82 million unique TCRs from HLA-typed donors.

Germline CDR1 KGHSH, CDR2 LQKENI. The V end was cut by 3 bases, the J end by 5 bases, with 14 bases between. The CDR3 spans 14 residues. PCR was performed using 60 Vbeta and 13 Jbeta primers. The data were produced by immunoSEQ multiplex PCR, yet TCRdb's version contains in-frame clones alone and is incomplete. The sample totals about 46,000 clones; its top ten clones hold approximately 1%. For this clone: No antigen is known for it.

Though nominally healthy at sampling, donors likely had unrecorded immune exposures. General study results and limits: Generally TCR sequences proved uncommon, though certain public TCRs appeared in numerous donors. Cytomegalovirus status was reportedly diagnosed by the classifier with high specificity and sensitivity.

The genes are TRBV18 and TRBJ2-7; the D is unclear. The sample comprised PBMCs. The source is a woman in her forties in good health and CMV-seronegative. Here the CDR3 reads CASSPGLPLDEQYF. The CDR3 DNA sequence: TGTGCCAGCTCACCTGGGCTACCCCTCGACGAGCAGTACTTC. The entire variable domain, with the rest obtained from reference TRBV18 and TRBJ2-7, is as follows: NAGVMQNPRHLVRRRGQEARLRCSPMKGHSHVYWYRQLPEEGLKFMVYLQKENIIDESGMPKERFSAEFPKEGPSILRIQQVVRGDSAAYFCASSPGLPLDEQYFGPGTRLTVT.